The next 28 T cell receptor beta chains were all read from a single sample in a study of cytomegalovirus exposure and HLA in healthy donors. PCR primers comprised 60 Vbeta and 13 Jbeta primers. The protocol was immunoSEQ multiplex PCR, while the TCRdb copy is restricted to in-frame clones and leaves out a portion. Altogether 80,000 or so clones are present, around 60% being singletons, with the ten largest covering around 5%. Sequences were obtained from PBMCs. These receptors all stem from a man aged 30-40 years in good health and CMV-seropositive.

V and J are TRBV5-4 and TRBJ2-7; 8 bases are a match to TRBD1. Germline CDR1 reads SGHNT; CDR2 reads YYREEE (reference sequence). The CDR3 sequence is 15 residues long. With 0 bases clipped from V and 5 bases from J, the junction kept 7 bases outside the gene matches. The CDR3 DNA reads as TGTGCCAGCAGCTTGGACGCAGGGGGCTTAAACGAGCAGTACTTC. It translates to CASSLDAGGLNEQYF.

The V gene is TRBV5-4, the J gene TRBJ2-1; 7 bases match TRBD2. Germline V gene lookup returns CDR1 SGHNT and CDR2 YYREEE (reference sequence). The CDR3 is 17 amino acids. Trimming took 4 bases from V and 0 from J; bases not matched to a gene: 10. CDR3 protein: CASSRGFGGSSYNEQFF. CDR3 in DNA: TGTGCCAGCAGCCGAGGATTCGGCGGGAGCTCCTACAATGAGCAGTTCTTC.

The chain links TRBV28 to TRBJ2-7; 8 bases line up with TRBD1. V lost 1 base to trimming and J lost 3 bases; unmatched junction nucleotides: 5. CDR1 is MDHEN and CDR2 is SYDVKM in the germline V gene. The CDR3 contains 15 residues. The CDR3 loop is CASSLSQGAIYEQYF. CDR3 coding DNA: TGTGCCAGCAGTTTATCGCAGGGGGCTATCTACGAGCAGTACTTC.

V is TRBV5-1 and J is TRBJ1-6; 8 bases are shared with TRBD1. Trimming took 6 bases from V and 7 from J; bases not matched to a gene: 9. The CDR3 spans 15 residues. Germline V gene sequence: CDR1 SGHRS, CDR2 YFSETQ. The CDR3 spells CASTKDRVGNSPLHF. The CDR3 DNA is TGCGCCAGCACTAAGGACAGGGTGGGAAATTCACCCCTCCACTTT.

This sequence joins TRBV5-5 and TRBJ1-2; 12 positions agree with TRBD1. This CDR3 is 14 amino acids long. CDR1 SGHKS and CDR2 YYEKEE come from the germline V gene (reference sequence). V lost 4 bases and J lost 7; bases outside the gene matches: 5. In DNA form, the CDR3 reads TGTGCCAGCAGCCGGGACAGGGGGCGGGCTGGCTACACCTTC. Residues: CASSRDRGRAGYTF.

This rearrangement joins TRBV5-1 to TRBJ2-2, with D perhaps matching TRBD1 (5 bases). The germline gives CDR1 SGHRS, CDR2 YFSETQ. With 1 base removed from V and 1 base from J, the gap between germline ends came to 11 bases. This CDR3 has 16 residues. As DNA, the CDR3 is TGCGCCAGCAGCTTGAACGGGCAGGGGAACACCGGGGAGCTGTTTTTT. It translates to CASSLNGQGNTGELFF.

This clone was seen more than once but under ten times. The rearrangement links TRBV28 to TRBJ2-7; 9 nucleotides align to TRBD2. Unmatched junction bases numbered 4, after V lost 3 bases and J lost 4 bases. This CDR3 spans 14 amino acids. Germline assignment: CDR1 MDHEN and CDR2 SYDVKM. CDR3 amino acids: CASSFQREVYEQYF. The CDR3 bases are TGTGCCAGCAGTTTCCAGCGGGAGGTTTACGAGCAGTACTTC.

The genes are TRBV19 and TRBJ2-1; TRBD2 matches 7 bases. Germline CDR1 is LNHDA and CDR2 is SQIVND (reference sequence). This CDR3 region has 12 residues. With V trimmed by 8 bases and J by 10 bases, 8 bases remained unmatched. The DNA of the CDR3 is TGTGCCAGTGGCCTGGCGGGAGAAGAGCAGTTCTTC. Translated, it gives CASGLAGEEQFF.

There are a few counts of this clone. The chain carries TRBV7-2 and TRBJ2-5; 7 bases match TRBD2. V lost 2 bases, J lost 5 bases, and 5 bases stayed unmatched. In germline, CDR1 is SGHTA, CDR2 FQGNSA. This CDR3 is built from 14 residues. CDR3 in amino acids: CASSLKGRAETQYF. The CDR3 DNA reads TGTGCCAGCAGCTTAAAAGGGAGGGCGGAGACCCAGTACTTC.

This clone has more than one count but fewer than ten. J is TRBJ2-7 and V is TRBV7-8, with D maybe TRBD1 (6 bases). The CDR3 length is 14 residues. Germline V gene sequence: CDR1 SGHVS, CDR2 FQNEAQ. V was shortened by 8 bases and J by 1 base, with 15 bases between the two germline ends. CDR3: CASSAGARSYEQYF. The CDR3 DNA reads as TGTGCCAGCTCTGCAGGGGCGCGGTCCTACGAGCAGTACTTC.

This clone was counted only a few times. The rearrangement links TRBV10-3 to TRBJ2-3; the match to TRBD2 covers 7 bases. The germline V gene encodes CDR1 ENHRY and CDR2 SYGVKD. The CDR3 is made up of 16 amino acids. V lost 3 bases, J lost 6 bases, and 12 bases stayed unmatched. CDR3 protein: CAISDGGAGVTDTQYF. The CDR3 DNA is TGTGCCATCAGTGACGGCGGGGCGGGAGTCACGGATACGCAGTATTTT.

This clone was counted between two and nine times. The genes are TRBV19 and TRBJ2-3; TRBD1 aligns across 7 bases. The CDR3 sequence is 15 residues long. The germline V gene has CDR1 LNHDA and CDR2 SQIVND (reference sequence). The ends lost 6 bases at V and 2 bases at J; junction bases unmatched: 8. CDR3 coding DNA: TGTGCCAGTAGCCCGACAGGGACAGACACAGATACGCAGTATTTT. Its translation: CASSPTGTDTDTQYF.

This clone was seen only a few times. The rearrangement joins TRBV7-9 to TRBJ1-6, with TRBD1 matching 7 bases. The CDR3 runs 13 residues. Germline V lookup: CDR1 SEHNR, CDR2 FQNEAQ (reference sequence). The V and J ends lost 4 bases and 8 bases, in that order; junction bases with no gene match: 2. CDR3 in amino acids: CASSSDRDSPLHF. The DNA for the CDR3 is TGTGCCAGCAGCTCCGACAGGGATTCACCCCTCCACTTT.

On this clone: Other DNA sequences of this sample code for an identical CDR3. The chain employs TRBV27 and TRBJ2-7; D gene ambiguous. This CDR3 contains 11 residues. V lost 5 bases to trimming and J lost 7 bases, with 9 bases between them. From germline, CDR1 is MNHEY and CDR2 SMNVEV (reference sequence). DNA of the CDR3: TGTGCCAGCAGTATACGAGGTGAGCAGTACTTC. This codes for CASSIRGEQYF.

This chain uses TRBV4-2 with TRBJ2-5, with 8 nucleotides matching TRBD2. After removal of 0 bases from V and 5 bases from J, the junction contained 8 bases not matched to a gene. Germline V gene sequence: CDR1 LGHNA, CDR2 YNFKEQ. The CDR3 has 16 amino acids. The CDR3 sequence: CASSQDLGGRTETQYF. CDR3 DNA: TGTGCCAGCAGCCAAGATTTGGGCGGGAGGACTGAGACCCAGTACTTC.

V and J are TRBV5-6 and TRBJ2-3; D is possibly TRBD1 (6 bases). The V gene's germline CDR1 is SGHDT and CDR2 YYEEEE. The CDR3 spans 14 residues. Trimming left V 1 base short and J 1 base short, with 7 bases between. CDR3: CASSLTGRTDTQYF. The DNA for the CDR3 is TGTGCCAGCAGCTTGACAGGGCGCACAGATACGCAGTATTTT.

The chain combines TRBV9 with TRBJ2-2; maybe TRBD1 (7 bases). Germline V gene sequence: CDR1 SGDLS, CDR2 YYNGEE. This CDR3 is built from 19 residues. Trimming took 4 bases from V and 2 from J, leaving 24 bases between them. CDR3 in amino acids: CASSPGGTNDPLNTGELFF. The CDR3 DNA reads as TGTGCCAGCAGCCCAGGGGGGACGAACGACCCATTAAACACCGGGGAGCTGTTTTTT.

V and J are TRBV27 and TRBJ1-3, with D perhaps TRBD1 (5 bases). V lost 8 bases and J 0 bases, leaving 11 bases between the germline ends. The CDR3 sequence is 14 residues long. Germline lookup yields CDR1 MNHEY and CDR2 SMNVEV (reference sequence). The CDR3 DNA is TGTGCCAGCCGACGGGACTACTCTGGAAACACCATATATTTT. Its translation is CASRRDYSGNTIYF.

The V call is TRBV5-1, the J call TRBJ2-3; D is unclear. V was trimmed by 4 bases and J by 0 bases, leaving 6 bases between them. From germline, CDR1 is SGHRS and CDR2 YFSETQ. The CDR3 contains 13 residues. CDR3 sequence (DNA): TGCGCCAGCAGCCCCTATAGCACAGATACGCAGTATTTT. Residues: CASSPYSTDTQYF.

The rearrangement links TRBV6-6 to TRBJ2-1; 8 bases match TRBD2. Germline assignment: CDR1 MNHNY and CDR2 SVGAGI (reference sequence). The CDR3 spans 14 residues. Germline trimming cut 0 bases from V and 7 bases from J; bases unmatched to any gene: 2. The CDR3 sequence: CASSYSSSGNEQFF. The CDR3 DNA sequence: TGTGCCAGCAGTTACTCGTCTAGCGGGAATGAGCAGTTCTTC.

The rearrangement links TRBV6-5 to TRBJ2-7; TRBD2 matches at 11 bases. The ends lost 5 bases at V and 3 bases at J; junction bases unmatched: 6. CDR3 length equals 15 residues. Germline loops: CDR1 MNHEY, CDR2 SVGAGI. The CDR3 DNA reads TGTGCCAGCAGTAATCCGGGACTAGCGGTCTACGAGCAGTACTTC. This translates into CASSNPGLAVYEQYF.

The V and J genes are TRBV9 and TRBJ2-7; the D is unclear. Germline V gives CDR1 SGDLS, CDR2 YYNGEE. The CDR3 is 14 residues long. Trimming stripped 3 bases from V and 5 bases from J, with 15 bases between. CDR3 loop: CASSGSPGGDEQYF. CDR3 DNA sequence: TGTGCCAGCAGCGGATCGCCGGGTGGCGACGAGCAGTACTTC.

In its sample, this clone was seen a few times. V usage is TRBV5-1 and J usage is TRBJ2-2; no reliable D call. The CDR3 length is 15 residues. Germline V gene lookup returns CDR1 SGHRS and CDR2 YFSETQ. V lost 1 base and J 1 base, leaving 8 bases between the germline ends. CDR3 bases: TGCGCCAGCAGCTTGAACAATCAGAACACCGGGGAGCTGTTTTTT. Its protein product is CASSLNNQNTGELFF.

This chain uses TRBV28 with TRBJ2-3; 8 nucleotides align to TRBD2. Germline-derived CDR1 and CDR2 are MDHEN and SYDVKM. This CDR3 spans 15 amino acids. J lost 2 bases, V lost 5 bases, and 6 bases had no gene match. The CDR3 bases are TGTGCCAGCAGTCTTCGGGAGGGACACACAGATACGCAGTATTTT. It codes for CASSLREGHTDTQYF.

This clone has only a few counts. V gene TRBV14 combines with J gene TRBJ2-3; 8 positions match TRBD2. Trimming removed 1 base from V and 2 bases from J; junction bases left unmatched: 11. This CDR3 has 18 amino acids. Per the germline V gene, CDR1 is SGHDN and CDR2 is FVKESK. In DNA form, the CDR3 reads TGTGCCAGCAGCCAAGTTTTGCTTCTGGGACTAGACACAGATACGCAGTATTTT. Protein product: CASSQVLLLGLDTDTQYF.

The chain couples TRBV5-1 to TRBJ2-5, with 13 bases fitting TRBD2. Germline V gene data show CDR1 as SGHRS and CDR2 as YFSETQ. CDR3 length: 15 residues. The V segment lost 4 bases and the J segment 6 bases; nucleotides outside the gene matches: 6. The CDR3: CASSGGTSGEQTQYF. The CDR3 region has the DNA TGCGCCAGCAGCGGGGGGACTAGCGGGGAGCAGACCCAGTACTTC.

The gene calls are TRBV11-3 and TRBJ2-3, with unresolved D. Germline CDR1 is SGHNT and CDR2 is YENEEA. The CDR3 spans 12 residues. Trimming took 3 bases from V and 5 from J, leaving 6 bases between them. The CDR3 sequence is CASSLSEDTQYF. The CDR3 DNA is TGTGCCAGCAGCTTGAGTGAAGATACGCAGTATTTT.

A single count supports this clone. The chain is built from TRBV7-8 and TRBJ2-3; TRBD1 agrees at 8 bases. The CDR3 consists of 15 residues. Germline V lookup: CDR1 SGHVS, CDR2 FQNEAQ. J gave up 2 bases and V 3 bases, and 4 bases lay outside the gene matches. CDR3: CASSFSGGNTDTQYF. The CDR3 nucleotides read TGTGCCAGCAGCTTTTCAGGGGGCAACACAGATACGCAGTATTTT.